This T cell receptor (beta chain) was sequenced for a study of T cell responses to AZD1222 COVID-19 vaccine. Study findings and constraints: Spike was spanned by vaccine-associated CD4 TCRs, which were dominant at 160-218 and 743-854. Researchers took repertoire samples only after the peak T cell response had come. Clonal diversity was possibly underestimated, and white British individuals and females predominated among donors. Only six or seven AZD1222 recipients tested seropositive at baseline.

As regards this clone: Its antigen remains unidentified.

Clones were read by immunoSEQ multiplex PCR, and TCRdb kept only the in-frame ones, dropping some. This table holds more than 150,000 clones, just over 85% found once. Germline V gene sequence: CDR1 MNHEY, CDR2 SVGAGI. V lost 4 bases and J lost 1; bases outside the gene matches: 5. The CDR3 has 16 residues. The starting material was peripheral blood, obtained on day 0 of AZD1222 vaccination. The clonotype comes from an adult in good health. The chain has TRBV6-5 and TRBJ2-2, with TRBD2 identical over 8 bases. CDR3 protein: CASSSGLAVNTGELFF. Written as DNA, the CDR3 is TGTGCCAGCAGTTCAGGACTAGCTGTGAACACCGGGGAGCTGTTTTTT.